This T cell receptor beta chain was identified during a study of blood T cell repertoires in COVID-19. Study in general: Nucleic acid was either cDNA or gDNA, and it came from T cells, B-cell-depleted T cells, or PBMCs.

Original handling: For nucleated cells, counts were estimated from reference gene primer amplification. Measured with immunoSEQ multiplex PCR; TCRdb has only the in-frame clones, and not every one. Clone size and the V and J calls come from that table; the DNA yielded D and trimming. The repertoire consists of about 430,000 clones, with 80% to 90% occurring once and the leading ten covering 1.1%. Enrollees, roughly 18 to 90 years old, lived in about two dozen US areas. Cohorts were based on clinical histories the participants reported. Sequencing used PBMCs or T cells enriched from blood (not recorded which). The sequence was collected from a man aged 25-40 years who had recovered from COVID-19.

The DNA for the CDR3 is TGTGCCTGGGGCCTAGCTGGCTACGAGCAGTACTTC. Translating it yields CAWGLAGYEQYF. V usage is TRBV30 and J usage is TRBJ2-7, with D tentatively TRBD2 (5 bases). Per germline, CDR1 GTSNPN and CDR2 SVGIG (reference sequence). V gave up 5 bases and J gave up 3 bases, with 11 bases separating them. The CDR3 has 12 residues.